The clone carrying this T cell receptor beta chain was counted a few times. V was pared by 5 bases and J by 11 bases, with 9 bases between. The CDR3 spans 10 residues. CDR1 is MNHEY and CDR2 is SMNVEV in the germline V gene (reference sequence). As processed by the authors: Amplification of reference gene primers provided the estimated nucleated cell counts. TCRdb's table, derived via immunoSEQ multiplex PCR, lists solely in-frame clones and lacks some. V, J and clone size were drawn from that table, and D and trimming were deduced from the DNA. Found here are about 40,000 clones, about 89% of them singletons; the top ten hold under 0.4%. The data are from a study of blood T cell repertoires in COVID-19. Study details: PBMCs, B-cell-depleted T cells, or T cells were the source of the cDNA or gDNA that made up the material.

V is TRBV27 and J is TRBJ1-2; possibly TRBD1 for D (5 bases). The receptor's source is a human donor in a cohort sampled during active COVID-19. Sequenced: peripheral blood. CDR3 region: CASSRTSYTF. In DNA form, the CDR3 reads TGTGCCAGCAGTCGGACAAGTTACACCTTC.